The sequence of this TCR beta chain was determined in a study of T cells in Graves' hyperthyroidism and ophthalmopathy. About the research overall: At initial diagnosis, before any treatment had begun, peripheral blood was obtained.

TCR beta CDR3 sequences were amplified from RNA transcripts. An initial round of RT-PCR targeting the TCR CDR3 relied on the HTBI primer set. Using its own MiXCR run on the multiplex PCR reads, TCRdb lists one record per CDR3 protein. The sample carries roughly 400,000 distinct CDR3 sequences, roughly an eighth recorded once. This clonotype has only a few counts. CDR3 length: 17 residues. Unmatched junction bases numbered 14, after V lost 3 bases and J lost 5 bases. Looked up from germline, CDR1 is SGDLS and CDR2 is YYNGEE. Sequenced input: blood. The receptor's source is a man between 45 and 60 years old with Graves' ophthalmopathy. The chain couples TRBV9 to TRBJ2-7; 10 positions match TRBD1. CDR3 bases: TGTGCCAGCAGCGAGGGGGACAGGGGCGCTAGTGTTGACGAGCAGTACTTC. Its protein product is CASSEGDRGASVDEQYF.